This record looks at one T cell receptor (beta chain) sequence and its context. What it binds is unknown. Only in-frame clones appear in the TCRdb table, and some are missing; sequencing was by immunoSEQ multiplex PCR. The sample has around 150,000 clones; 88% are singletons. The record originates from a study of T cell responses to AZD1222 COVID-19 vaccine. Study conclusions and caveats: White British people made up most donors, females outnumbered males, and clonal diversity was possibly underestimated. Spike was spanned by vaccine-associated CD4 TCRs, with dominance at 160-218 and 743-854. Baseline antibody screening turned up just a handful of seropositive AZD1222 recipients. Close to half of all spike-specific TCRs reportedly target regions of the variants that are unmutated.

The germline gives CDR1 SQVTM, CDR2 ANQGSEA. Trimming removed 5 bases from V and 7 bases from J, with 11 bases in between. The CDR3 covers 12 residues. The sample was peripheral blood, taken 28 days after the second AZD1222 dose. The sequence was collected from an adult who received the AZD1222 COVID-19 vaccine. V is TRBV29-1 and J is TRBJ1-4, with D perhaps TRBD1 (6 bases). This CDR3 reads CSVSGEGEKLFF. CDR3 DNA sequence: TGCAGCGTTTCAGGGGAGGGTGAAAAACTGTTTTTT.